Given below is one T cell receptor beta chain in context. Its antigen remains unidentified. PCR used 60 Vbeta primers and 13 Jbeta primers. Using immunoSEQ multiplex PCR, the repertoire was profiled, and TCRdb retains in-frame clones only, with some absent. The table has about 67,000 clones, around 91% seen once; the top ten hold roughly an eighth. The data are from a study of cytomegalovirus exposure and HLA in healthy donors. Deletions cut 2 bases from V and 5 bases from J, with 9 bases between. This CDR3 has 13 amino acids. From germline, CDR1 is LNHDA and CDR2 SQIVND (reference sequence). Points from the study as a whole: A link between a missense DCLRE1C variant and TCR beta V- and J-gene trimming emerged from a later analysis.

The sequence came from a woman in her twenties or thirties in good health and CMV-seropositive. Sequenced material: PBMCs. The rearrangement links TRBV19 to TRBJ2-5; unclear D gene. CDR3 residues: CASSISSFETQYF. The CDR3 nucleotides are TGTGCCAGTAGTATATCGAGTTTTGAGACCCAGTACTTC.